The 9 T cell receptor beta chains below come from one sample, sequenced in a study of blood T cell repertoires in COVID-19. Generated by immunoSEQ multiplex PCR, the TCRdb table keeps only in-frame clones and is missing some. Of fewer than 80,000 clones in the sample, around 80% are singletons; the top ten hold about 14%. The sample consisted of peripheral blood. These receptor sequences come from a man aged 55 to 70 with COVID-19, enrolled during active disease.

The CDR3 reads CASSPAGLAGSGELFF. DNA of the CDR3: TGTGCCAGCAGCCCGGCGGGACTAGCGGGGTCCGGGGAGCTGTTTTTT. This sequence joins TRBV5-4 and TRBJ2-2, with TRBD2 matching over 13 bases. Trimming removed 4 bases from V and 6 bases from J; junction bases left unmatched: 6. The length of the CDR3 is 16 residues. Germline CDR1 is SGHNT and CDR2 is YYREEE (reference sequence).

On this clone itself: An end of the junction differs from the germline gene, which may be a read error. Other DNA sequences from this sample encode an identical CDR3 as well. The chain is built from TRBV7-2 and TRBJ2-2; D is possibly TRBD1 (5 bases). CDR3 size: 15 residues. The germline CDR1 and CDR2 sequences are SGHTA and FQGNSA. Written as DNA, the CDR3 is TGTGCTAGCAGCTTAGATCCCAGGGCCACCGGGGAGCTGTTTTTT. Translated: CASSLDPRATGELFF.

This chain links TRBV20-1 with TRBJ2-7; unclear D gene. Trimming shortened V by 5 bases and J by 4 bases, and 9 bases separated the two germline ends. Germline CDR1 is DFQATT and CDR2 is SNEGSKA (reference sequence). The CDR3 consists of 11 residues. The chain's CDR3 is CSALTAYEQYF. The CDR3 DNA reads TGCAGTGCTTTAACAGCTTACGAGCAGTACTTC.

The V call is TRBV2, the J call TRBJ1-5, with no clear D. V lost 3 bases and J 1 base, leaving 7 bases between the germline ends. This CDR3 comprises 14 residues. Germline CDR1 and CDR2: SNHLY and FYNNEI. For the CDR3, the DNA is TGTGCCAGCAGTGATCCGGGGAGCAATCAGCCCCAGCATTTT. It yields the protein CASSDPGSNQPQHF.

This sequence joins TRBV12-3 or TRBV12-4 and TRBJ2-2, with a possible D match to TRBD2 (5 bases). The CDR3 has 13 residues. Trimming removed 5 bases from V and 11 bases from J, with 15 bases in between. In DNA, the CDR3 is TGTGCCAGCAGTCCGCCTTCAGGAGGCGAGCTGTTTTTT. Amino acids: CASSPPSGGELFF.

V gene TRBV30 combines with J gene TRBJ2-3; TRBD2 matches 9 bases. The CDR3 has 14 residues. Germline CDR1 GTSNPN, CDR2 SVGIG (reference sequence). V lost 4 bases, J lost 2 bases, and 4 bases stayed unmatched. The CDR3 DNA is TGTGCCTGGACTAGCGGGGACCTCACAGATACGCAGTATTTT. This encodes CAWTSGDLTDTQYF.

This chain uses TRBV3-1 (or the pseudogene TRBV3-2) with TRBJ2-2; perhaps TRBD1 as D (6 bases). CDR1 is LGHDT, CDR2 YNNKEL, per germline (reference sequence). Deletions cut 4 bases from V and 1 base from J, with 13 bases between. The CDR3 contains 16 residues. CDR3 coding DNA: TGTGCCAGCAGCCTCGGGGCACAGGGGAACACCGGGGAGCTGTTTTTT. Amino acids: CASSLGAQGNTGELFF.

The genes are TRBV18 and TRBJ1-5, with D tentatively TRBD1 (6 bases). Per germline, CDR1 KGHSH and CDR2 LQKENI. The CDR3 covers 15 residues. Trimming cost V 2 bases and J 5 bases, with 13 bases left between them. CDR3 region: CASSPGGAVDQPQHF. The CDR3 DNA follows: TGTGCCAGCTCACCAGGGGGCGCAGTTGATCAGCCCCAGCATTTT.

The chain has TRBV19 and TRBJ1-2, with D possibly matching TRBD1 (6 bases). V lost 7 bases to trimming and J lost 0 bases, with 12 bases between them. The V gene's germline CDR1 is LNHDA and CDR2 SQIVND (reference sequence). The CDR3 length is 14 residues. The CDR3 loop reads CASIGQPANYGYTF. The DNA of the CDR3 is TGTGCCAGTATTGGACAGCCAGCTAACTATGGCTACACCTTC.